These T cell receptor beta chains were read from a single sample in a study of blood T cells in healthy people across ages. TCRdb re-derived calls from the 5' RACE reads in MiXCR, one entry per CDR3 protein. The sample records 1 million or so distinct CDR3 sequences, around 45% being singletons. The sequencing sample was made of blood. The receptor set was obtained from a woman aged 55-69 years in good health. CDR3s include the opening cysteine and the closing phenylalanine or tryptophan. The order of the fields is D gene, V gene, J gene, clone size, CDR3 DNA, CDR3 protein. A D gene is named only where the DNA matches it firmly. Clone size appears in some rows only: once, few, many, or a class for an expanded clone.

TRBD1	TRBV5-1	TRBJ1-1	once	TGCGCCAGCAGCTTGGCGCCGACAGGGACTTCGAACACTGAAGCTTTCTTT	CASSLAPTGTSNTEAFF
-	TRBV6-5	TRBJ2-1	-	TGTGCCAGCTCATTTAGCCGCGGAGCTGAGCAGTTCTTC	CASSFSRGAEQFF
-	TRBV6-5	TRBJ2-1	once	TGTGCCAGCAGTTACTCAGGTGGGAGCGATGAGCAGTTCTTC	CASSYSGGSDEQFF
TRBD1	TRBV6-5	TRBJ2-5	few	TGTGCCAGCAGTTACTCACAGGGGGCTGAGACCCAGTACTTC	CASSYSQGAETQYF
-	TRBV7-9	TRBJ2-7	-	TGTGCCAGCAGCCTCGACATGAGGGCCTACGAGCAGTACTTC	CASSLDMRAYEQYF
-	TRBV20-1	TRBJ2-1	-	TGCAGTGCTAGAGGATTGCAGTTCTTC	CSARGLQFF
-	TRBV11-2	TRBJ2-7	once	TGTGCCAGCAGCGTGGGACCGGGCTACGAGCAGTACTTC	CASSVGPGYEQYF
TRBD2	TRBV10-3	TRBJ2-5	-	TGTGCCATCACTTCCGGACTAGAGCACAAGACCCAGTACTTC	CAITSGLEHKTQYF
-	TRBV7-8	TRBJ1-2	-	TGTGCCAGCAGCTTAAGGCCAAACTATGGCTACACCTTC	CASSLRPNYGYTF
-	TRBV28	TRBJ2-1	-	TGTGCCAGCAGTTTTAATCAGGTTGAGCAGTTCTTC	CASSFNQVEQFF
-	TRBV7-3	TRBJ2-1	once	TGTGCCAGCAGCTTAGGACCCCAGAGCTCCTACAATGAGCAGTTCTTC	CASSLGPQSSYNEQFF
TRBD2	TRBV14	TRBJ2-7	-	TGTGCCAGCAGCCAAGTTCCACGACTAGCGGGGTCCTACGAGCAGTACTTC	CASSQVPRLAGSYEQYF
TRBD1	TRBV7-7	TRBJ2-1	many	TGTGCCAGCAGCAAATCCGGGACAGGGGGCGATGAGCAGTTCTTC	CASSKSGTGGDEQFF
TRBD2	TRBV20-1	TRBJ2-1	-	TGCAGTGCGGTAGGGACTAGCGGACCGAGCTCCTACAATGAGCAGTTCTTC	CSAVGTSGPSSYNEQFF
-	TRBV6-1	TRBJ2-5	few	TGTGCCAGCAGTGATCTCAGGGGGGATGAGCAGTACTTC	CASSDLRGDEQYF
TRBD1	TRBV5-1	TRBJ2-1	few	TGCGCCAGCAGCCTAGGACAGGTCAACAATGAGCAGTTCTTC	CASSLGQVNNEQFF
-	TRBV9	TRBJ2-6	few	TGTGCCAGCAGCGTTAGCCCTCTCTCTGGGGCCAACGTCCTGACTTTC	CASSVSPLSGANVLTF
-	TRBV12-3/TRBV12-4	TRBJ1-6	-	TGTGCCAGCAGTTTAACCCCCGGCCGGAGGGGGGGCAATTCACCCCTCCACTTT	CASSLTPGRRGGNSPLHF
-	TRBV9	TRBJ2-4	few	TGTGCCAGCAGCGAGGGTGGAGGACTAGCCAAAAACATTCAGTACTTC	CASSEGGGLAKNIQYF
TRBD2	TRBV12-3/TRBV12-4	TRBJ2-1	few	TGTGCCAGCAGTTTGAATGGGCGGGAGGTCCCCCCTAGTGGGCAGTTCTTC	CASSLNGREVPPSGQFF
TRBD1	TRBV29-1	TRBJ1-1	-	TGCAGCGTTGCCATGACAGGGCTGAACACTGAAGCTTTCTTT	CSVAMTGLNTEAFF
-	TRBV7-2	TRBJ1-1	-	TGTGCCAGCAGCTTAGAACAGGCCAGGGCGTTAGGTGAAGCTTTCTTT	CASSLEQARALGEAFF
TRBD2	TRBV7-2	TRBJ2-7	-	TGTGCCAGCAGCCCAGATGGACTAGTTGGGCTTAAGAATGAGCAGTACTTC	CASSPDGLVGLKNEQYF
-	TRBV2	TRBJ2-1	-	TGTGCCAGCAGTGAAGCGCTGGGGACCTCAAATGAGCTGTTCTTC	CASSEALGTSNELFF
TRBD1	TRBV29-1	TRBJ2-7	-	TGCAGCGTTGCGGGACAGCCATACGAGCAGTACTTC	CSVAGQPYEQYF
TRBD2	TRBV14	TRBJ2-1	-	TGTGCCAGCAGCCAAGAGAACTCCTATCGGGAGGACCCCTACAATGAGCAGTTCTTC	CASSQENSYREDPYNEQFF
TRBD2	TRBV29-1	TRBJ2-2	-	TGCAGCGTTGAAGCTCGGGCTAGCGGGAGGGGCGCGAACACCGGGGAGCTGTTTTTT	CSVEARASGRGANTGELFF
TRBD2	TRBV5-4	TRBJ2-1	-	TGTGCCAGCAGCTCCGCGCCGGGACTAGCGGGAGGTAGGGAGCAGTTCTTC	CASSSAPGLAGGREQFF
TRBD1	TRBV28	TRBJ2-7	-	TGTGCCGGCAGTTTGGATGGGACAGGGCGTGACGAGCAGTACTTC	CAGSLDGTGRDEQYF
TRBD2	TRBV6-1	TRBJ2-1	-	TGTGCCAGCAGCCGAAGAGAACTAGCGATGGGAAGAAATGAGCAGTTCTTC	CASSRRELAMGRNEQFF
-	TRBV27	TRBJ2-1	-	TGTGCCAGCAGTTTAATTGGAACGGGAAATGAGCAGTTCTTC	CASSLIGTGNEQFF
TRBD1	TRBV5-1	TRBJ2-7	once	TGCGCCAGCAGCACGGACAGGGCCAACTACGAGCAGTACTTC	CASSTDRANYEQYF
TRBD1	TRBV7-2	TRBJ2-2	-	TGTGCCAGCAGCCTCAGACGGGACAGGGGACGGGACTTCCGGGAGCTGTTTTTT	CASSLRRDRGRDFRELFF
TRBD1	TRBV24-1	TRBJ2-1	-	TGTGCCACCAGTGATCCCGGGACAGAGGACTACAATGAGCAGTTCTTC	CATSDPGTEDYNEQFF
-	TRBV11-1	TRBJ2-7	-	TGTACCAGCAGCTTAGATGAGTACGAGCAGTACTTC	CTSSLDEYEQYF
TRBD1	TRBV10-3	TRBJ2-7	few	TGTGCCATCAGTGACGGGACAGGGGGCTGCGAGCAGTACTTC	CAISDGTGGCEQYF
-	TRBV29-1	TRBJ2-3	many	TGCAGCGGTGGAATCGGGTCCCTCACAGATACGCAGTATTTT	CSGGIGSLTDTQYF
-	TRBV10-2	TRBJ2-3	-	TGCGCCAGCACCAGGAGACCCCTGGCAGATACGCAGTATTTT	CASTRRPLADTQYF
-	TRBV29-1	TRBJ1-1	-	TGCAGCGTTGAAAGAAACAGGAGGAACACTGAAGCTTTCTTT	CSVERNRRNTEAFF
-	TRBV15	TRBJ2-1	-	TGTGCCACCAGCCTCGACCGGAGCTCCTACAATGAGCAGTTCTTC	CATSLDRSSYNEQFF
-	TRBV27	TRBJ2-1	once	TGTGCCAGCAGGCTTGACCTAAGCGGCTACAATGAGCAGTTCTTC	CASRLDLSGYNEQFF
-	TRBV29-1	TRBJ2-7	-	TGCAGCGTTGGCGTGAGGGCCCGATACTACGAGCAGTACTTC	CSVGVRARYYEQYF
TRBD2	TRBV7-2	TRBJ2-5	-	TGTGCCAGCAGCACCCATCTCGGACTAGCGGGAGGGGGAGAGACCCAGTACTTC	CASSTHLGLAGGGETQYF
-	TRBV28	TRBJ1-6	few	TGTGCCAGCAGTTTATTACAGGTGGGGCCTAATTCACCCCTCCACTTT	CASSLLQVGPNSPLHF
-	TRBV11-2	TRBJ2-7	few	TGTGCCAGCAGCCCAGGAACAGGGTTCGAGCAGTACTTC	CASSPGTGFEQYF
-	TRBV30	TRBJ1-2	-	TGTGCCTGGAGTGTACCGGCAGGCGCGGGATATGGCTACACCTTC	CAWSVPAGAGYGYTF
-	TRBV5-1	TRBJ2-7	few	TGCGCCAGCAGCTTGTCGCAGGGGGGCCACGAGCAGTACTTC	CASSLSQGGHEQYF
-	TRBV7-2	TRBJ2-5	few	TGTGCCAGCAGCTTAGTCCCTCGGTTGCAAGAGACCCAGTACTTC	CASSLVPRLQETQYF
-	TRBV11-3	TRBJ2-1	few	TGTGCCAGCAGCTTGTCTAGCGTAGCCAATGAGCAGTTCTTC	CASSLSSVANEQFF
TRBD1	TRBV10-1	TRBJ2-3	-	TGCGCCAGCAGTGTGGACAGGGCAGGCGATACGCAGTATTTT	CASSVDRAGDTQYF
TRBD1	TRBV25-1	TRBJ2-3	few	TGTGCCAGCAGTGTGGCTGGACAGGCCTCTACAATGCAGTATTTT	CASSVAGQASTMQYF
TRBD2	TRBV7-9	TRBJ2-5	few	TGTGCCAGCAGCTTAGCGGCGGGGGAAGAGAAGACCCAGTACTTC	CASSLAAGEEKTQYF
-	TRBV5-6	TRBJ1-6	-	TGTGCCAGCAGCTGGGGGGGGAATTCACCCCTCCACTTT	CASSWGGNSPLHF
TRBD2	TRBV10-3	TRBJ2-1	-	TGTGCCATCAGTGATCTTTTGGCTAGCGGGAGAAAGGACGAGCAGTTCTTC	CAISDLLASGRKDEQFF
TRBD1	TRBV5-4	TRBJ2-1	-	TGTGCCAGCAGATCGACAGGGGGCCGATCCCGTAATGAGCAGTTCTTC	CASRSTGGRSRNEQFF
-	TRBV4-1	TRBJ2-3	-	TGCGCCAGCAGCCAAGACGGGGGGCGACCCCCCACAGATACGCAGTATTTT	CASSQDGGRPPTDTQYF
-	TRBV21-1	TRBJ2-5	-	TGTGCCAGCAGCGGAGGGGGCGCGGAGACCCAGTACTTC	CASSGGGAETQYF
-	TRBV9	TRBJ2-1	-	TGTGCCAGCAGCGTGGGCGAGCCCGATGAGCAGTTCTTC	CASSVGEPDEQFF
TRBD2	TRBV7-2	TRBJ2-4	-	TGTGCCAGCAGCTTTGCGGGGGGAAACATTCAGTACTTC	CASSFAGGNIQYF
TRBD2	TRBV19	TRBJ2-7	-	TGTGCCAGTAGTGGGACTAGCGGGACGCGACACCCCAGGGAGCAGTACTTC	CASSGTSGTRHPREQYF